This T cell receptor beta chain was identified in a study of identical twins. TCRdb reprocessed the 5' RACE reads with MiXCR, giving one entry per CDR3 protein. Altogether 350,000 to 500,000 distinct CDR3 sequences are present, 18% being singletons, with the ten largest covering around 10%. There are a few counts of this clonotype. Its antigen is not known. Each donor (without exception) was a healthy Caucasian. Study observations and caveats: Abundant beta clonotypes from cord blood bore fewer insertions; memory repertoires lacked this pattern.

The sequencing input was naive T cells sorted from blood. The clonotype was recovered from a man aged 50 or older in good health.

CDR3 amino acids: CASRRTGRGETQYF. Written as DNA, the CDR3 is TGCGCCAGCAGAAGGACAGGGAGAGGAGAGACCCAGTACTTC. The chain is built from TRBV5-1 and TRBJ2-5; TRBD1 matches at 8 bases. The CDR3 has 14 amino acids. J was trimmed by 4 bases and V by 5 bases; bases with no gene match: 7. Germline V gene lookup returns CDR1 SGHRS and CDR2 YFSETQ.